A selection of T cell receptor beta chains follows, all from one sample in a study of T cells in localized non-small cell lung cancer. Some clones are missing from TCRdb's copy, which holds only in-frame ones; the method was immunoSEQ multiplex PCR. This sample has 20,000 to 25,000 clones, with over 80% found just once. The sequenced sample was PBMCs, obtained before any cancer treatment. These receptors were taken from a man aged 35-75 years with stage II squamous cell lung carcinoma. Both conserved end residues are part of each CDR3. The order of the fields is D gene, clone size, J gene, V gene, CDR3 DNA, CDR3 protein. The D gene is left open where the match is weak. Expanded clones get a size class; other rows say once, few or many, or leave the size out.

.,.,TRBJ2-3,TRBV19,TGTGCCAGTAGCTCCAGCGGGCTGGGAACAGATACGCAGTATTTT,CASSSSGLGTDTQYF
.,.,TRBJ1-1,TRBV9,TGTGCCAGCAGCGCCTCGGGTGTTGGCACTGAAGCTTTCTTT,CASSASGVGTEAFF
.,.,TRBJ1-1,TRBV9,TGTGCCAGCAAGTCAGTCCCGGCGTTTCCTGAAGCTTTCTTT,CASKSVPAFPEAFF
TRBD1,.,TRBJ2-3,TRBV27,TGTGCCAGCAGCCGAGGGGGCACGCAGTATTTT,CASSRGGTQYF
.,.,TRBJ1-1,TRBV7-2,TGTGCCAGCAGCTTAGTTGGGGGGGCGAGTACTGAAGCTTTCTTT,CASSLVGGASTEAFF
.,few,TRBJ1-3,TRBV11-1,TGTGCCAGCAGCTTAACAGCTGGAAACACCATATATTTT,CASSLTAGNTIYF
.,.,TRBJ2-3,TRBV28,TGTGCCAGCAGCTCCGATGATACGCAGTATTTT,CASSSDDTQYF
.,.,TRBJ2-5,TRBV21-1,TGTGCCAGCACCCTGACAGGGGAAGAGACCCAGTACTTC,CASTLTGEETQYF
.,.,TRBJ2-1,TRBV25-1,TGTGCCAGCAGCCGACAAGGTTCGGATGAGCAGTTCTTC,CASSRQGSDEQFF
.,once,TRBJ1-2,TRBV30,TGTGCCTGGAGTGTACGTCAGGCCCTATGGGAATATGGCTACACCTTC,CAWSVRQALWEYGYTF
TRBD1,.,TRBJ1-3,TRBV9,TGTGCCAGCAGCTCCGGAGGGGGCGGAAACACCATATATTTT,CASSSGGGGNTIYF
TRBD1,.,TRBJ2-1,TRBV6-6,TGTGCTAGCAGCCTACAGGGGGCAATCTACAATGAGCAGTTCTTC,CASSLQGAIYNEQFF
.,.,TRBJ1-6,TRBV4-1,TGCGCCAGCAGCCAGGTTTTTTTAGGGAATTCACCCCTCCACTTT,CASSQVFLGNSPLHF
TRBD2,.,TRBJ2-1,TRBV7-2,TGTGCCAGCAGCCAATCAGGCAGGACTAGCTTAGACAATGAGCAGTTCTTC,CASSQSGRTSLDNEQFF
.,.,TRBJ2-3,TRBV19,TGTGCCAGTAGTATTTACGTCAGAGTAGATACGCAGTATTTT,CASSIYVRVDTQYF
.,.,TRBJ2-3,TRBV6-1,TGTGCCAGCAGTAGGGGGTTCGTGACAGATACGCAGTATTTT,CASSRGFVTDTQYF
.,.,TRBJ1-1,TRBV4-2,TGTGCCAGCAGCCCTTCCAGGCAGAACACTGAAGCTTTCTTT,CASSPSRQNTEAFF
.,.,TRBJ2-7,TRBV7-9,TGTGCCAGCAGCTCGGGCGCCAACTACGAGCAGTACTTC,CASSSGANYEQYF
.,.,TRBJ2-3,TRBV6-5,TGTGCCAGCAGGTCGGGACAAGAGGCAGATACGCAGTATTTT,CASRSGQEADTQYF
.,.,TRBJ2-1,TRBV6-1,TGTGCCAGCAGTGAGAGTTCCAGATACAATGAGCAGTTCTTC,CASSESSRYNEQFF
.,.,TRBJ1-2,TRBV9,TGTGCCAGCAGCAACCCGGACAGTAGGTATGGCTACACCTTC,CASSNPDSRYGYTF
.,.,TRBJ1-4,TRBV6-4,TGTGCCAGCAGTGAGGAGAGTTGGTCTGAAAAACTGTTTTTT,CASSEESWSEKLFF
.,.,TRBJ2-1,TRBV9,TGTGCCAGCAGCGTAGAGGGCAGTAGTGAGCAGTTCTTC,CASSVEGSSEQFF
.,.,TRBJ1-1,TRBV18,TGTGCCAGCTCACCAAACAGGCCGAACACTGAAGCTTTCTTT,CASSPNRPNTEAFF
TRBD1,.,TRBJ1-1,TRBV5-4,TGTGCCAGCAGCTTGGACAGGGGGCGAAGTACTGAAGCTTTCTTT,CASSLDRGRSTEAFF
.,once,TRBJ1-1,TRBV6-5,TGTGCCAGCTCCTTGAGGTTATCGGGAGGCACTGAAGCTTTCTTT,CASSLRLSGGTEAFF
.,.,TRBJ2-7,TRBV4-1,TGCGCCAGCAGCCAGGGGGAGTCATCCTACGAGCAGTACTTC,CASSQGESSYEQYF
.,.,TRBJ2-7,TRBV5-8,TGTGCCAGCAGCTTGCTGTGGGGCGCGGACGAGCAGTACTTC,CASSLLWGADEQYF
TRBD2,.,TRBJ2-1,TRBV11-1,TGTGCCAGCAGCCCGCGTCAACGGGGGGACCATGAGCAGTTCTTC,CASSPRQRGDHEQFF
TRBD1,.,TRBJ1-2,TRBV7-8,TGTGCCAGCAGCTTAGAGGAGTGGGACAGGGGAGGCTACACCTTC,CASSLEEWDRGGYTF
TRBD2,.,TRBJ2-1,TRBV7-9,TGTGCCAGCAGCCGGACTAGCGGGAGCTCCTACAATGAGCAGTTCTTC,CASSRTSGSSYNEQFF
.,.,TRBJ1-2,TRBV19,TGTGCCAGTACCATAGGGGGTTATAACTATGGCTACACCTTC,CASTIGGYNYGYTF
TRBD2,.,TRBJ2-5,TRBV5-1,TGCGCCAGCAGCTTGGCCAGCGGGGGACGAGAGACCCAGTACTTC,CASSLASGGRETQYF
.,.,TRBJ2-5,TRBV9,TGTGCCAGCAGCGACCCTGGGGGATCTGAGACCCAGTACTTC,CASSDPGGSETQYF
TRBD1,.,TRBJ2-2,TRBV19,TGTGCCAGTAGTATAAGAGGACAGGGGACGTCCGGGGAGCTGTTTTTT,CASSIRGQGTSGELFF
.,.,TRBJ1-1,TRBV4-1,TGCGCCAGCAGCCAAGAGATTAGTCGGGGTTTTACTGAAGCTTTCTTT,CASSQEISRGFTEAFF
TRBD2,once,TRBJ2-3,TRBV7-9,TGTGCCAGCAGCTTAATAGCGGGCCTCAGCACAGATACGCAGTATTTT,CASSLIAGLSTDTQYF
.,.,TRBJ1-5,TRBV29-1,TGCAGCGTTGGTCAAAATCAGCCCCAGCATTTT,CSVGQNQPQHF
.,.,TRBJ2-5,TRBV7-9,TGTGCCAGCTCCCGGGGTGTCGGTGAGACCCAGTACTTC,CASSRGVGETQYF
.,once,TRBJ1-2,TRBV30,TGTGCCTGGAGTGTAATCGGGGATGGGGGCTACACCTTC,CAWSVIGDGGYTF
TRBD2,.,TRBJ2-1,TRBV5-1,TGCGCCAGCACCCCGAGCGGGGGGGCCATTAAGGCGCAGTTCTTC,CASTPSGGAIKAQFF
.,few,TRBJ2-6,TRBV11-2,TGTGCCAGCAGCGTCCTCTCTGGGGCCAACGTCCTGACTTTC,CASSVLSGANVLTF
.,.,TRBJ1-1,TRBV9,TGTGCCAGCAGCGTAGCCGGACCCAACACTGAAGCTTTCTTT,CASSVAGPNTEAFF
.,.,TRBJ1-4,TRBV5-1,TGCGCCAGCAGCCCGGCCGGCGAGAATGAAAAACTGTTTTTT,CASSPAGENEKLFF
TRBD1,.,TRBJ1-6,TRBV6-6,TGTGCCAGCAGTTTAGGGACAGGGGGTAATTCACCCCTCCACTTT,CASSLGTGGNSPLHF